The 10 T cell receptor beta chains in this list originate from one sample, sequenced in a study of cytomegalovirus exposure and HLA in healthy donors. PCR primers comprised 60 Vbeta and 13 Jbeta primers. Produced via immunoSEQ multiplex PCR; TCRdb's table is partial and in-frame only. The data hold around 100,000 clones, with around 80% observed a single time. The sequenced material came from PBMCs. These receptors all stem from a man aged 25-40 years in good health and CMV-seronegative.

The chain has TRBV11-2 and TRBJ2-5; no definite D call. With 5 bases removed from V and 5 bases from J, the gap between germline ends came to 18 bases. Germline CDR1 and CDR2: SGHAT and FQNNGV. This CDR3 has 15 residues. The CDR3 coding sequence is TGTGCCAGCAGCGGCTTGCGGAAAAAGCTGGAGACCCAGTACTTC. Translated, it gives CASSGLRKKLETQYF.

The chain employs TRBV30 and TRBJ1-4; TRBD1 matches at 7 bases. This CDR3 region has 14 residues. With 3 bases clipped from V and 8 bases from J, the junction kept 9 bases outside the gene matches. Germline V CDR1 and CDR2: GTSNPN, SVGIG (reference sequence). The CDR3 loop reads CAWSHRGGPEKLFF. The CDR3 DNA sequence: TGTGCCTGGAGCCACAGGGGTGGGCCGGAAAAACTGTTTTTT.

The rearrangement joins TRBV7-8 to TRBJ2-7; 10 nucleotides agree with TRBD2. J lost 6 bases, V lost 1 base, and 6 bases had no gene match. The CDR3 is made up of 15 amino acids. Germline CDR1 and CDR2: SGHVS and FQNEAQ. CDR3 bases: TGTGCCAGCAGCTTAGGCCTAGCGGGAGTAGGCGAGCAGTACTTC. Translated, it gives CASSLGLAGVGEQYF.

This chain's CDR3 is CASSFRGQVYEQYF. CDR3 DNA: TGTGCCAGCAGTTTTCGAGGCCAAGTCTACGAGCAGTACTTC. The rearrangement joins TRBV2 to TRBJ2-7, with unresolved D. Germline lookup yields CDR1 SNHLY and CDR2 FYNNEI. The CDR3 runs to 14 residues. Trimming left V 5 bases short and J 3 bases short, with 14 bases between.

This clone was detected once. V and J are TRBV28 and TRBJ2-1, with D maybe TRBD1 (5 bases). Germline loops: CDR1 MDHEN, CDR2 SYDVKM. The CDR3 extends over 13 amino acids. V lost 9 bases and J 4 bases, leaving 13 bases between the germline ends. This CDR3 reads CARQGLVYNEQFF. In DNA form, the CDR3 reads TGTGCCAGGCAGGGCTTGGTATACAATGAGCAGTTCTTC.

This chain connects TRBV5-1 to TRBJ1-1; D is undetermined. This CDR3 is 13 amino acids long. Trimming shortened V by 1 base and J by 7 bases, and 11 bases separated the two germline ends. The germline gives CDR1 SGHRS, CDR2 YFSETQ. This chain's CDR3 is CASSLTNRDEAFF. The CDR3 coding sequence is TGCGCCAGCAGCTTGACCAACAGAGATGAAGCTTTCTTT.

This clone was seen a handful of times. V usage is TRBV14 and J usage is TRBJ2-2; 8 bases are a match to TRBD1. CDR3 length equals 15 residues. Germline CDR1 reads SGHDN; CDR2 reads FVKESK. Trimming cost V 3 bases and J 0 bases; bases outside gene matches: 0. The CDR3, as DNA: TGTGCCAGCAGCCAGGACAGGGCGAACACCGGGGAGCTGTTTTTT. Protein: CASSQDRANTGELFF.

The chain recombines TRBV19 with TRBJ1-5; TRBD1 aligns across 10 bases. The V segment lost 7 bases and the J segment 3 bases; nucleotides outside the gene matches: 9. The germline V gene encodes CDR1 LNHDA and CDR2 SQIVND (reference sequence). CDR3 length: 16 residues. CDR3 sequence reads: CASNRQGASSNQPQHF. CDR3 in DNA: TGTGCCAGTAATCGACAGGGGGCCTCCTCCAATCAGCCCCAGCATTTT.

The genes are TRBV14 and TRBJ1-4; TRBD1 aligns across 8 bases. CDR3 length: 14 amino acids. Germline loops: CDR1 SGHDN, CDR2 FVKESK. With V trimmed by 4 bases and J by 7 bases, 5 bases remained unmatched. The chain's CDR3 is CASSRTGLTEKLFF. CDR3 bases: TGTGCCAGCAGCCGGACAGGGCTGACTGAAAAACTGTTTTTT.

The genes are TRBV28 and TRBJ1-5; D gene ambiguous. V lost 6 bases and J lost 6, with 12 bases in between. The CDR3 covers 13 residues. CDR1 is MDHEN and CDR2 is SYDVKM in the germline V gene. The CDR3, as DNA: TGTGCCAGCAGGGACTTGGGTCGTCAGCCCCAGCATTTT. Protein: CASRDLGRQPQHF.